This T cell receptor beta chain was captured by sequencing in a study of blood T cell repertoires in COVID-19. Study in general: Whether acute or convalescent, the COVID-19 samples came from the United States, Italy and Spain.

In the original workflow: Estimation of nucleated cell counts was performed using reference gene primer amplification. Clones were sequenced by immunoSEQ multiplex PCR, and TCRdb holds only the in-frame ones, with some missing. That table furnishes V, J and clone size, whereas the DNA furnished D and trimming. The table lists about 73,000 clones, about 80% of them singletons. V lost 4 bases and J lost 4, with 12 bases in between. Germline assignment: CDR1 SGHDT and CDR2 YYEEEE. This CDR3 is built from 13 residues. The receptor comes from a human donor in a cohort sampled during active COVID-19. The chain carries TRBV5-6 and TRBJ2-7; no firm D call. The source material was peripheral blood. Here the CDR3 reads CASSLGSLYEQYF. In DNA form, the CDR3 reads TGTGCCAGCAGCCTCGGGTCCTTGTACGAGCAGTACTTC.